The 5 T cell receptor beta chains listed next were all sequenced from one sample in a study of T-cell memory formation after mild COVID-19. TCRdb passed the 5' RACE reads through MiXCR, listing each CDR3 protein once. The table shows 580,000 or so distinct CDR3 sequences, with roughly 17% occurring only once. Material for sequencing was PBMCs or a T cell subset sorted from them (not recorded which). Receptors originate from an adult woman who had mild COVID-19 (a few samples of this study predate the infection). Cell type and time point are not known.

This clonotype was picked up a small number of times. The rearrangement links TRBV6-1 to TRBJ2-4; 7 bases map to TRBD1. The V segment lost 0 bases and the J segment 13 bases; nucleotides outside the gene matches: 6. The CDR3 loop spans 13 amino acids. The germline CDR1 and CDR2 sequences are MNHNS and SASEGT. The CDR3: CASSEANGRGQYF. The CDR3 coding sequence is TGTGCCAGCAGTGAAGCGAACGGCAGGGGGCAGTACTTC.

The V call is TRBV20-1, the J call TRBJ2-7; 11 positions agree with TRBD2. J was trimmed by 2 bases and V by 0 bases; bases with no gene match: 12. CDR1 is DFQATT and CDR2 is SNEGSKA in the germline V gene (reference sequence). The CDR3 is 18 amino acids. The CDR3 nucleotides read TGCAGTGCTAGAGACTATAATAGCGGGAGGGCCTTGGCCTACGAGCAGTACTTC. Amino acid sequence: CSARDYNSGRALAYEQYF.

V and J are TRBV7-2 and TRBJ1-6; D is possibly TRBD1 (5 bases). Germline assignment: CDR1 SGHTA and CDR2 FQGNSA. Trimming pared 1 base from V and 0 bases from J, leaving 19 bases between. The CDR3 length is 20 residues. CDR3 residues: CASSLVRGRGGSSYNSPLHF. The CDR3 DNA reads as TGTGCCAGCAGCTTAGTCCGAGGAAGGGGCGGGAGCTCCTATAATTCACCCCTCCACTTT.

V is TRBV9 and J is TRBJ1-3; weak D call: TRBD1 (5 bases). The CDR3 is 16 residues long. With 4 bases removed from V and 0 bases from J, the gap between germline ends came to 14 bases. CDR1 and CDR2 (germline): SGDLS, YYNGEE. The CDR3 coding sequence is TGTGCCAGCAGCCTTGGCGGGGGGGACTCTGGAAACACCATATATTTT. Protein: CASSLGGGDSGNTIYF. The complete variable domain, with remaining parts taken from reference TRBV9 and TRBJ1-3, reads DSGVTQTPKHLITATGQRVTLRCSPRSGDLSVYWYQQSLDQGLQFLIQYYNGEERAKGNILERFSAQQFPDLHSELNLSSLELGDSALYFCASSLGGGDSGNTIYFGEGSWLTVV.

The V gene is TRBV11-2, the J gene TRBJ1-1, with 9 bases lining up with TRBD1. The V and J ends lost 4 bases and 5 bases, in that order; junction bases with no gene match: 8. This CDR3 comprises 15 residues. Germline V gives CDR1 SGHAT, CDR2 FQNNGV. The CDR3 nucleotides read TGTGCCAGCAGCTGGGAACAGGGGGCTCGGACTGAAGCTTTCTTT. Translation: CASSWEQGARTEAFF.